Listed below are T cell receptor beta chains from one sample, sequenced in a study of control samples from healthy donors and cancer patients. The table came from immunoSEQ multiplex PCR; TCRdb's copy has only in-frame clones and leaves some out. The top ten hold under 7.5% of the sample, which has about 75,000 clones, around 94% seen once. Sequencing used blood. All receptors come from a middle-aged woman in good health. Each CDR3 is given without its conserved first and last residue. The D gene is left open where the match is weak.

>TRBJ2-1|14|TRBD1|TRBV24-1
ATSVIFFKGGDEQF
>TRBJ2-1|12|.|TRBV27
ASSGRGLGNEQF
>TRBJ2-2|11|.|TRBV5-4
ASSLVGTGELF
>TRBJ2-5|15|TRBD2|TRBV11-2
ASSLDLGLAGEETQY
>TRBJ1-2|12|TRBD1|TRBV10-3
AIRNRDSVYGYT
>TRBJ1-1|10|.|TRBV27
ASSPQRDRAF
>TRBJ1-1|10|TRBD1|TRBV24-1
ATSDGTGAAF
>TRBJ2-1|14|TRBD2|TRBV20-1
SASAATSGDYNEQF
>TRBJ2-5|13|TRBD2|TRBV7-9
ASSLNSGAQETQY
>TRBJ2-1|14|.|TRBV10-1
ASSESDQSSYNEQF
>TRBJ2-1|14|.|TRBV27
ASSYDWRGHYNEQF
>TRBJ1-5|13|TRBD1|TRBV9
ASSVGTGDGQPQH
>TRBJ1-6|13|.|TRBV3-1/TRBV3-2
ASSQDRRQNSPLH
>TRBJ1-4|12|TRBD1|TRBV7-2
ASSLYRGREKLF
>TRBJ2-1|13|.|TRBV5-4
ASSTLGVPYNEQF
>TRBJ2-7|10|.|TRBV29-1
SAGGEFYEQY
>TRBJ1-5|11|.|TRBV7-2
ASSQDQNQPQH
>TRBJ2-3|12|.|TRBV15
ATSRVADSRTQY
>TRBJ1-1|12|.|TRBV6-2/TRBV6-3
ASSYGGSRTEAF
>TRBJ1-4|13|.|TRBV6-5
ASSYSGRGGEKLF
>TRBJ1-6|15|.|TRBV7-9
ASSLGQGPPGGSPLH
>TRBJ1-1|11|.|TRBV5-5
ASSFGMNTEAF
>TRBJ1-1|13|.|TRBV25-1
ASSEGGRVDTEAF